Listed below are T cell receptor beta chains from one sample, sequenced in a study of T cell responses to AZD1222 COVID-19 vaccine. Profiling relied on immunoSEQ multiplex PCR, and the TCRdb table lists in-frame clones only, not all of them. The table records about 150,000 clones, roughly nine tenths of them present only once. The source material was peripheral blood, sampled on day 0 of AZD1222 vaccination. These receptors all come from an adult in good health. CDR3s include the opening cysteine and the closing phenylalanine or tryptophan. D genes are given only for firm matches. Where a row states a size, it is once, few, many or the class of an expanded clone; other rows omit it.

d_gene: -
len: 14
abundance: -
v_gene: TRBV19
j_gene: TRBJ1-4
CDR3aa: CASSLTGSNEKLFF
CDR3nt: TGTGCCAGTAGTTTAACAGGCAGTAATGAAAAACTGTTTTTT

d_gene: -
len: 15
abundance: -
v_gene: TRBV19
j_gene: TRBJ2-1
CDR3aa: CASSILSGPIEEQFF
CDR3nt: TGTGCCAGTAGTATCCTTTCGGGACCCATCGAGGAGCAGTTCTTC

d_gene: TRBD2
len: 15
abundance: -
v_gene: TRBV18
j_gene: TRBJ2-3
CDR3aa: CASSPEAGITDTQYF
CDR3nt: TGTGCCAGCTCACCTGAAGCGGGGATCACAGATACGCAGTATTTT

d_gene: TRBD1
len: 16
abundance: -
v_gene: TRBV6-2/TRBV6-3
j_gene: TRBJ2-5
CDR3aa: CASSSTRDRSRETQYF
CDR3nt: TGTGCCAGCAGTTCCACCCGGGACAGGAGTAGAGAGACCCAGTACTTC

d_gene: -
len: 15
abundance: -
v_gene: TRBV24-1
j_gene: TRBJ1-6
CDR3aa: CATSDLVGNNSPLHF
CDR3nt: TGTGCCACCAGTGATTTGGTAGGGAATAATTCACCCCTCCACTTT

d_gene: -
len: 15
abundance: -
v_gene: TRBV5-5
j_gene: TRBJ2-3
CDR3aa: CASSLDGGSTDTQYF
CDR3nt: TGTGCCAGCAGCTTGGATGGGGGCAGCACAGATACGCAGTATTTT

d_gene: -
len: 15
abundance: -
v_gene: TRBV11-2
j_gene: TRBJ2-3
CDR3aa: CASSLSRTLRNTQYF
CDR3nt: TGTGCCAGCAGCTTAAGTCGGACCCTACGAAATACGCAGTATTTT

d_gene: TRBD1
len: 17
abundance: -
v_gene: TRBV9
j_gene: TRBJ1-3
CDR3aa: CASSVGTHRGSGNTIYF
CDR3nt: TGTGCCAGCAGCGTAGGGACCCACAGGGGGTCTGGAAACACCATATATTTT

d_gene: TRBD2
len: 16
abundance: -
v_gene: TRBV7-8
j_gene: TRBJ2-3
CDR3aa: CASSFLSGGEGDTQYF
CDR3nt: TGTGCCAGCAGCTTCCTCTCTGGGGGGGAGGGCGATACGCAGTATTTT

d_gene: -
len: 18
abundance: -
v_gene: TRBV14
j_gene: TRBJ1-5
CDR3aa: CASSQDPHLTGDGEPQHF
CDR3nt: TGTGCCAGCAGCCAAGACCCACACCTGACAGGAGATGGGGAGCCCCAGCATTTT

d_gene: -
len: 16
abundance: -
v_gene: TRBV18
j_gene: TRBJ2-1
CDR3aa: CASSPLLGSSYNEQFF
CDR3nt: TGTGCCAGCTCACCCCTATTGGGCAGCTCCTACAATGAGCAGTTCTTC

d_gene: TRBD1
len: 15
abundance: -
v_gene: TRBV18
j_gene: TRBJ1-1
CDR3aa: CASSPGGGLHAEAFF
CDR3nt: TGTGCCAGCTCACCGGGAGGGGGCCTTCACGCTGAAGCTTTCTTT

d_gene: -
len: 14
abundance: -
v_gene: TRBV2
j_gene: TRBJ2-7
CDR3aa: CASSENRVAYEQYF
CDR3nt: TGTGCCAGCAGTGAAAACAGGGTAGCGTACGAGCAGTACTTC

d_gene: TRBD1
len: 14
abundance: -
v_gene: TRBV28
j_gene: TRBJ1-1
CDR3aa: CASTMRDRGTEAFF
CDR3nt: TGTGCCAGCACCATGCGGGACAGGGGGACTGAAGCTTTCTTT

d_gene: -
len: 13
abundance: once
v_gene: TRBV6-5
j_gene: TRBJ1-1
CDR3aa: CASTLGWGPEAFF
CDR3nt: TGTGCCAGCACCCTCGGATGGGGCCCTGAAGCTTTCTTT

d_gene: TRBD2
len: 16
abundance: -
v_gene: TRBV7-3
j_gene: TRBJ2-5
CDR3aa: CASSHGLAGVQETQYF
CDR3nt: TGTGCCAGCAGCCACGGACTAGCGGGGGTCCAAGAGACCCAGTACTTC

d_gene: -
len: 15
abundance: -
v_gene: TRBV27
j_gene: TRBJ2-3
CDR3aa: CASSDTNSLTDTQYF
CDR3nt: TGTGCCAGCAGCGACACCAACAGTCTGACCGATACGCAGTATTTT

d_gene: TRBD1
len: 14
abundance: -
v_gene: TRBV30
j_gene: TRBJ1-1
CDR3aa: CAWGPWTGVTEAFF
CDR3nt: TGTGCCTGGGGACCTTGGACAGGGGTTACTGAAGCTTTCTTT

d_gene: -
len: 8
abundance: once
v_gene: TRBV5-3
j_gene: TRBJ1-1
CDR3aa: CAGTEAFF
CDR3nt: TGTGCCGGCACTGAAGCTTTCTTT

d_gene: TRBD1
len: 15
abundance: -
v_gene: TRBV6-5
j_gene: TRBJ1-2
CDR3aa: CASSYSDRGRDGYTF
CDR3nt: TGTGCCAGCAGTTACTCGGACAGGGGACGAGATGGCTACACCTTC

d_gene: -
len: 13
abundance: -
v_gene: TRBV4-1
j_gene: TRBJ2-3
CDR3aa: CASIAGSSDTQYF
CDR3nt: TGCGCCAGCATCGCGGGGTCGTCAGATACGCAGTATTTT

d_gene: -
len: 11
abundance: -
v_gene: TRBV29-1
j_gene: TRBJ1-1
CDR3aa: CSVLNLSEAFF
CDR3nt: TGCAGCGTTCTGAACTTGAGTGAAGCTTTCTTT

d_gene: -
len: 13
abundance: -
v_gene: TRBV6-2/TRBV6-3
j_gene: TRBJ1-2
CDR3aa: CASSYLTGPGYTF
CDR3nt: TGTGCCAGCAGTTACCTGACGGGCCCTGGCTACACCTTC

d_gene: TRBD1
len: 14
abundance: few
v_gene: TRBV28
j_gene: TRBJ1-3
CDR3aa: CASSPRGLGNTIYF
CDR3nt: TGTGCCAGCAGTCCCAGGGGGCTCGGAAACACCATATATTTT

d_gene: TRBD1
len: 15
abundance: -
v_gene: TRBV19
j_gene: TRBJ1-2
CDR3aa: CASSNTGGSLYGYTF
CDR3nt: TGTGCCAGTAGTAACACAGGGGGTTCACTCTATGGCTACACCTTC

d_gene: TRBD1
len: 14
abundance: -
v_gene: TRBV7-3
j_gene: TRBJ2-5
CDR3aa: CASSPRTGQETQYF
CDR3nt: TGTGCCAGCAGCCCGAGGACAGGCCAAGAGACCCAGTACTTC

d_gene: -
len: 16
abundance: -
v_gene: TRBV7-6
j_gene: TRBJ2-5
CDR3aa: CASSQNRAGVQETQYF
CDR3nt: TGTGCCAGCAGCCAGAACCGGGCAGGGGTCCAAGAGACCCAGTACTTC

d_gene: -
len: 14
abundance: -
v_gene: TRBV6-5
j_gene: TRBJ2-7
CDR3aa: CASRSLRGLGEQYF
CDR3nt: TGTGCCAGCAGATCTCTGCGGGGGCTGGGGGAGCAGTACTTC